A single sample gave rise to the 19 T cell receptor beta chains below, sequenced in a study of blood T cell repertoires in COVID-19. TCRdb keeps only in-frame clones here, not all; method: immunoSEQ multiplex PCR. Of about 280,000 clones listed, roughly 87% are singletons. The sequencing input was PBMCs or T cells enriched from blood (not recorded which). These receptors all come from a woman in her 40s who had recovered from COVID-19.

The chain combines TRBV30 with TRBJ1-3; maybe TRBD1 (6 bases). The germline V gene has CDR1 GTSNPN and CDR2 SVGIG (reference sequence). The CDR3 is 15 residues long. The V end lost 2 bases, the J end lost 0 bases, and 11 bases lay between the germline ends. CDR3 in amino acids: CAWSTTGYSGNTIYF. The CDR3 bases are TGTGCCTGGAGTACAACAGGGTACTCTGGAAACACCATATATTTT.

The CDR3 nucleotides are TGTGCCAGCAGCAAAGGGGGGGAGATACAGGTCGCACCCCTCCACTTT. This sequence encodes CASSKGGEIQVAPLHF. This sequence joins TRBV21-1 and TRBJ1-6. TRBV21-1 is shown as a pseudogene. This CDR3 region has 16 residues.

The chain joins TRBV4-3 to TRBJ1-5; 10 bases are a match to TRBD1. The CDR3 spans 18 residues. CDR1 LGHNA and CDR2 YSLEER come from the germline V gene. Losses at the gene ends were 1 base for V and 5 bases for J; bases not matched to a gene: 11. DNA for the CDR3: TGCGCCAGCAGCCAAGGGGTTAGTTTGGGGACAGGGGATCAGCCCCAGCATTTT. It specifies CASSQGVSLGTGDQPQHF.

The rearrangement joins TRBV2 to TRBJ2-1, with TRBD2 matching over 7 bases. Per the germline V gene, CDR1 is SNHLY and CDR2 is FYNNEI. Germline trimming cut 7 bases from V and 6 bases from J; bases unmatched to any gene: 12. CDR3 length: 15 amino acids. In nucleotides, the CDR3 is TGTGCCAGCAACCTGAGGGAGGGCGGGGGCAATGAGCAGTTCTTC. It specifies CASNLREGGGNEQFF.

The chain uses TRBV6-2 or TRBV6-3 and TRBJ1-1; 8 bases fit TRBD1. This CDR3 spans 13 amino acids. After removal of 5 bases from V and 5 bases from J, the junction contained 4 bases not matched to a gene. The germline CDR1 and CDR2 sequences are MNHEY and SVGEGT. CDR3 residues: CASSHRTGTEAFF. The CDR3 bases are TGTGCCAGCAGTCACAGGACAGGGACTGAAGCTTTCTTT.

This sequence joins TRBV7-9 and TRBJ2-5, with 8 bases lining up with TRBD2. CDR1 is SEHNR and CDR2 is FQNEAQ in the germline V gene (reference sequence). With 1 base clipped from V and 1 base from J, the junction kept 8 bases outside the gene matches. CDR3 size: 17 residues. The CDR3 region has the DNA TGTGCCAGCAGCTTAGATGGGATTCTAGCGGGCCAAGAGACCCAGTACTTC. This gives the protein CASSLDGILAGQETQYF.

The rearrangement links TRBV14 to TRBJ2-5; D remains ambiguous. CDR3 length equals 13 residues. V lost 0 bases, J lost 7 bases, and 9 bases lay in between. The germline gives CDR1 SGHDN, CDR2 FVKESK. CDR3 in amino acids: CASSQDLDGTQYF. In DNA form, the CDR3 reads TGTGCCAGCAGCCAAGACCTAGATGGGACCCAGTACTTC.

A single count supports this clone. The gene calls are TRBV30 and TRBJ1-2; 9 bases match TRBD1. The CDR3 has 15 residues. In germline, CDR1 is GTSNPN, CDR2 SVGIG (reference sequence). V shed 1 base, J shed 4 bases, and the junction held 7 bases outside the gene matches. Here the CDR3 DNA reads TGTGCCTGGAGTGACCGGGACAGGGCCATCTATGGCTACACCTTC. Its translation: CAWSDRDRAIYGYTF.

This clone was observed a few times. The rearrangement joins TRBV19 to TRBJ1-5; 9 bases agree with TRBD1. Germline lookup yields CDR1 LNHDA and CDR2 SQIVND (reference sequence). With V trimmed by 6 bases and J by 6 bases, 9 bases remained unmatched. This CDR3 is 15 amino acids long. CDR3 DNA: TGTGCCAGTAGACAAAGGACAGGGGAGTCTCAGCCCCAGCATTTT. It encodes CASRQRTGESQPQHF.

The genes are TRBV18 and TRBJ2-3; 7 bases are a match to TRBD1. The CDR3 consists of 15 residues. The germline V gene encodes CDR1 KGHSH and CDR2 LQKENI. V was clipped by 3 bases and J by 2 bases; unmatched bases: 5. The CDR3 region has the DNA TGTGCCAGCTCACCCAGGGACAGACACACAGATACGCAGTATTTT. It codes for CASSPRDRHTDTQYF.

This rearrangement joins TRBV7-2 to TRBJ2-1; 7 bases match TRBD1. J was trimmed by 7 bases and V by 6 bases; bases with no gene match: 6. Looked up from germline, CDR1 is SGHTA and CDR2 is FQGNSA. This CDR3 has 13 amino acids. DNA of the CDR3: TGTGCCAGCAGGGGGACAGCTCCTAATGAGCAGTTCTTC. Translating gives CASRGTAPNEQFF.

The chain is built from TRBV19 and TRBJ1-5; 9 bases are shared with TRBD1. The germline gives CDR1 LNHDA, CDR2 SQIVND (reference sequence). The CDR3 spans 14 residues. The J segment lost 6 bases and the V segment lost 7 bases, leaving 7 bases of the junction unmatched. This CDR3 is CASKLTGGGQPQHF. DNA of the CDR3: TGTGCCAGTAAACTCACAGGGGGCGGTCAGCCCCAGCATTTT. Looking up the rest from reference TRBV19 and TRBJ1-5 gives the full variable domain: DGGITQSPKYLFRKEGQNVTLSCEQNLNHDAMYWYRQDPGQGLRLIYYSQIVNDFQKGDIAEGYSVSREKKESFPLTVTSAQKNPTAFYLCASKLTGGGQPQHFGDGTRLSIL.

The chain employs TRBV18 and TRBJ2-3; D is undetermined. Germline V CDR1 and CDR2: KGHSH, LQKENI. The V end lost 2 bases, the J end lost 3 bases, and 9 bases lay between the germline ends. The length of the CDR3 is 14 residues. This chain's CDR3 is CASSPYLGTDTQYF. The DNA of the CDR3 is TGTGCCAGCTCACCATATCTAGGTACAGATACGCAGTATTTT.

The rearrangement joins TRBV7-2 to TRBJ2-7; 7 positions agree with TRBD1. V lost 1 base and J lost 4; bases outside the gene matches: 4. Germline-derived CDR1 and CDR2 are SGHTA and FQGNSA. The CDR3 spans 14 residues. The CDR3 region is CASSLEGTAYEQYF. The CDR3 nucleotides read TGTGCCAGCAGCTTAGAGGGGACAGCATACGAGCAGTACTTC.

The J gene is TRBJ2-7, the V gene TRBV5-4; tentative D call: TRBD2 (5 bases). Trimming shortened V by 5 bases and J by 5 bases, and 20 bases separated the two germline ends. CDR1 is SGHNT and CDR2 is YYREEE in the germline V gene (reference sequence). The CDR3 sequence is 15 residues long. CDR3 DNA: TGTGCCAGCAGGGACGTTGGAGGCCCCCGGAACGAGCAGTACTTC. Translated: CASRDVGGPRNEQYF.

The chain recombines TRBV29-1 with TRBJ1-1, with D hard to call. The CDR3 has 12 amino acids. Germline lookup yields CDR1 SQVTM and CDR2 ANQGSEA. Trimming shortened V by 3 bases and J by 10 bases, and 15 bases separated the two germline ends. The CDR3 is CSVDLDNLRAFF. DNA of the CDR3: TGCAGCGTTGATTTAGATAATTTGAGAGCTTTCTTT. The full variable domain, its missing parts supplied by reference TRBV29-1 and TRBJ1-1, is SAVISQKPSRDICQRGTSLTIQCQVDSQVTMMFWYRQQPGQSLTLIATANQGSEATYESGFVIDKFPISRPNLTFSTLTVSNMSPEDSSIYLCSVDLDNLRAFFGQGTRLTVV.

The chain employs TRBV15 and TRBJ2-1; TRBD1 aligns across 7 bases. The CDR3 has 17 amino acids. J lost 0 bases, V lost 3 bases, and 8 bases had no gene match. CDR1 and CDR2 from the germline V gene are LNHNV and YYDKDF (reference sequence). The DNA of the CDR3 is TGTGCCACCAGCAGCGACACGACAGGGTACTCCTACAATGAGCAGTTCTTC. Translation: CATSSDTTGYSYNEQFF.

Only one count was recorded for this clone. The rearrangement uses TRBV3-1 (or the pseudogene TRBV3-2) and TRBJ1-5; no clear D gene. The germline V gene has CDR1 LGHDT and CDR2 YNNKEL (reference sequence). V was pared by 7 bases and J by 2 bases, with 18 bases between. The CDR3 length is 16 residues. For the CDR3, the DNA is TGTGCCAGCAACCTCGTGGGAGGGCACGGCAATCAGCCCCAGCATTTT. Translation: CASNLVGGHGNQPQHF.

This chain links TRBV6-1 with TRBJ2-4; no clear D gene. CDR1 and CDR2 (germline): MNHNS, SASEGT. The CDR3 sequence is 14 residues long. V lost 1 base and J 5 bases, leaving 9 bases between the germline ends. The chain's CDR3 is CASSEVEIQNIQYF. The CDR3 DNA reads as TGTGCCAGCAGTGAAGTGGAGATTCAAAACATTCAGTACTTC.